A single sample gave rise to the 29 T cell receptor beta chains below, sequenced in a study of blood T cell repertoires in COVID-19. The table came from immunoSEQ multiplex PCR; TCRdb's copy has only in-frame clones and leaves some out. The sample has approximately 130,000 clones; around 86% are singletons. The sequenced sample was peripheral blood. The origin of the receptors is a woman aged 45-60 years who had recovered from COVID-19.

The chain couples TRBV3-1 (or the pseudogene TRBV3-2) to TRBJ2-1; 11 bases are a match to TRBD1. With V trimmed by 4 bases and J by 8 bases, 7 bases remained unmatched. Looked up from germline, CDR1 is LGHDT and CDR2 is YNNKEL (reference sequence). This CDR3 region has 15 residues. CDR3 sequence: CASSLPGQGVYEQFF. The CDR3 region has the DNA TGTGCCAGCAGCCTTCCGGGACAGGGGGTCTATGAGCAGTTCTTC.

In its sample, this clone was seen a few times. This chain uses TRBV2 with TRBJ2-7; D not resolved. V lost 4 bases, J lost 0 bases, and 7 bases lay in between. The CDR3 consists of 13 residues. Per the germline V gene, CDR1 is SNHLY and CDR2 is FYNNEI. The DNA of the CDR3 is TGTGCCAGCAGTGTAGCCGGCTCCTACGAGCAGTACTTC. It is translated as CASSVAGSYEQYF.

The V and J genes are TRBV18 and TRBJ2-7, with 13 nucleotides matching TRBD2. The CDR3 is 16 amino acids. The germline V gene encodes CDR1 KGHSH and CDR2 LQKENI. V gave up 4 bases and J gave up 1 base; unmatched junction bases: 4. CDR3 nucleotides: TGTGCCAGCTCACGGACTAGCGGGGGAGCATCCTACGAGCAGTACTTC. This encodes CASSRTSGGASYEQYF.

The V and J genes are TRBV24-1 and TRBJ2-1; D is undetermined. V was clipped by 3 bases and J by 4 bases, with 3 bases between them. CDR3 length equals 12 residues. In germline, CDR1 is KGHDR, CDR2 SFDVKD. CDR3 sequence reads: CATSDVYNEQFF. CDR3 nucleotide sequence: TGTGCCACCAGTGATGTATACAATGAGCAGTTCTTC.

The genes are TRBV19 and TRBJ1-2, with a tentative D call TRBD1 (5 bases). The CDR3 contains 13 residues. Germline V lookup: CDR1 LNHDA, CDR2 SQIVND (reference sequence). V lost 8 bases to trimming and J lost 4 bases, with 14 bases between them. CDR3 nucleotides: TGTGCCAGTTACGGGGGGGGATTCTATGGCTACACCTTC. Translation gives CASYGGGFYGYTF. The whole variable domain, remainder taken from reference TRBV19 and TRBJ1-2, is DGGITQSPKYLFRKEGQNVTLSCEQNLNHDAMYWYRQDPGQGLRLIYYSQIVNDFQKGDIAEGYSVSREKKESFPLTVTSAQKNPTAFYLCASYGGGFYGYTFGSGTRLTVV.

This chain connects TRBV3-1 (or the pseudogene TRBV3-2) to TRBJ1-6; unclear D gene. The CDR3 spans 14 residues. Germline V lookup: CDR1 LGHDT, CDR2 YNNKEL (reference sequence). The germline V and J ends were trimmed by 3 bases and 5 bases, with 8 bases remaining between them. The CDR3 reads CASSQGVDNSPLHF. In DNA form, the CDR3 reads TGTGCCAGCAGCCAGGGAGTAGATAATTCACCCCTCCACTTT.

This sequence joins TRBV6-5 and TRBJ1-2; TRBD1 matches 7 bases. Germline loops: CDR1 MNHEY, CDR2 SVGAGI. CDR3 size: 14 residues. With V trimmed by 4 bases and J by 7 bases, 9 bases remained unmatched. The CDR3 protein is CASSSRPQGSGYTF. The CDR3 region has the DNA TGTGCCAGCAGTTCCCGCCCACAGGGGTCTGGCTACACCTTC.

The V gene is TRBV3-1 (or the pseudogene TRBV3-2), the J gene TRBJ1-1; D is unclear. Looked up from germline, CDR1 is LGHDT and CDR2 is YNNKEL (reference sequence). V lost 4 bases and J lost 0, with 21 bases in between. The CDR3 spans 18 residues. The CDR3 DNA sequence: TGTGCCAGCAGCCTAGCCGGGTCCTTCGCCCCAATGAACACTGAAGCTTTCTTT. Translated, it gives CASSLAGSFAPMNTEAFF.

The chain has TRBV2 and TRBJ2-7; 7 bases map to TRBD1. This CDR3 region has 14 residues. J gave up 3 bases and V 7 bases, and 9 bases lay outside the gene matches. CDR1 and CDR2 from the germline V gene are SNHLY and FYNNEI. The CDR3 DNA sequence: TGTGCCAGCATGAGGGGGCGCGATCTCTACGAGCAGTACTTC. As protein: CASMRGRDLYEQYF.

The rearrangement uses TRBV19 and TRBJ1-2; no reliable D call. Trimming cost V 2 bases and J 6 bases, with 13 bases left between them. The CDR3 runs 14 residues. Germline CDR1 LNHDA, CDR2 SQIVND (reference sequence). CDR3 loop: CASSIMRRSNGYTF. As DNA, the CDR3 is TGTGCCAGTAGTATAATGCGGCGGAGCAATGGCTACACCTTC.

This chain links TRBV27 with TRBJ1-4, with D unresolved. With 6 bases removed from V and 5 bases from J, the gap between germline ends came to 13 bases. The CDR3 loop spans 14 amino acids. Germline V gene lookup returns CDR1 MNHEY and CDR2 SMNVEV (reference sequence). The CDR3 bases are TGTGCCAGCAGCCAGCGGGGTGGCAATGAAAAACTGTTTTTT. This translates into CASSQRGGNEKLFF.

As regards this clone: Germline and junction disagree at one end, which may indicate a read error. The V gene is TRBV27, the J gene TRBJ2-2, with TRBD1 matching 8 bases. The CDR3 runs to 14 residues. Looked up from germline, CDR1 is MNHEY and CDR2 is SMNVEV (reference sequence). CDR3 residues: CASRFRLDDRGLFF. The CDR3 nucleotides read TGTGCCAGCCGTTTTAGACTAGATGACAGGGGGCTGTTTTTT.

This clone was counted a few times. The genes are TRBV24-1 and TRBJ1-1; TRBD1 might be the D (5 bases). Germline CDR1 reads KGHDR; CDR2 reads SFDVKD. The CDR3 contains 14 residues. V lost 4 bases, J lost 1 base, and 9 bases lay in between. CDR3 in amino acids: CATSETGRNTEAFF. CDR3 in DNA: TGTGCCACCAGTGAAACAGGCCGGAACACTGAAGCTTTCTTT.

The chain couples TRBV4-2 to TRBJ2-1; 8 bases are a match to TRBD2. The CDR3 is 19 residues long. The germline CDR1 and CDR2 sequences are LGHNA and YNFKEQ. Losses at the gene ends were 1 base for V and 5 bases for J; bases not matched to a gene: 16. CDR3 residues: CASSQVIANRGGVHNEQFF. For the CDR3, the DNA is TGTGCCAGCAGCCAAGTAATTGCAAACCGGGGGGGTGTCCACAATGAGCAGTTCTTC.

This sequence joins TRBV12-3 or TRBV12-4 and TRBJ2-1; D might be TRBD2 (5 bases). V lost 7 bases to trimming and J lost 10 bases, with 11 bases between them. The CDR3 is 11 amino acids. DNA for the CDR3: TGTGCCAGCAACCAGCGAGGGGAGCAGTTCTTC. Translating gives CASNQRGEQFF.

This rearrangement joins TRBV7-3 to TRBJ2-1; maybe TRBD2 (6 bases). Germline CDR1 and CDR2: SGHTA and FQGTGA. The V end lost 4 bases, the J end lost 9 bases, and 19 bases lay between the germline ends. There are 15 residues in the CDR3. Here the CDR3 reads CASSSLGGPGIEQFF. CDR3 sequence (DNA): TGTGCCAGCAGCTCCTTGGGGGGACCGGGCATTGAGCAGTTCTTC.

V is TRBV29-1 and J is TRBJ2-7, with TRBD1 identical over 9 bases. J was trimmed by 6 bases and V by 4 bases; bases with no gene match: 7. The CDR3 extends over 13 amino acids. Germline V gene sequence: CDR1 SQVTM, CDR2 ANQGSEA. This chain's CDR3 is CSVARDRVREQYF. In DNA, the CDR3 is TGCAGCGTTGCAAGGGACAGGGTCCGCGAGCAGTACTTC.

The gene calls are TRBV7-2 and TRBJ2-5, with TRBD1 matching 7 bases. This CDR3 is 13 amino acids long. Germline CDR1 SGHTA, CDR2 FQGNSA. The V segment lost 3 bases and the J segment 5 bases; nucleotides outside the gene matches: 3. Here the CDR3 DNA reads TGTGCCAGCAGCTTCGGGACAGCGGAGACCCAGTACTTC. This encodes CASSFGTAETQYF. The entire variable domain, with the rest obtained from reference TRBV7-2 and TRBJ2-5, is as follows: GAGVSQSPSNKVTEKGKDVELRCDPISGHTALYWYRQSLGQGLEFLIYFQGNSAPDKSGLPSDRFSAERTGGSVSTLTIQRTQQEDSAVYLCASSFGTAETQYFGPGTRLLVL.

The rearrangement links TRBV10-3 to TRBJ2-7; D gene unclear. Germline CDR1 and CDR2: ENHRY and SYGVKD. Trimming took 6 bases from V and 5 from J, leaving 11 bases between them. This CDR3 is built from 12 residues. CDR3 coding DNA: TGTGCCATCAGCCCGACTGGCGACGAGCAGTACTTC. It is translated as CAISPTGDEQYF.

This chain uses TRBV19 with TRBJ2-5, with 8 bases fitting TRBD1. The CDR3 is 13 residues long. Germline lookup yields CDR1 LNHDA and CDR2 SQIVND (reference sequence). V was pared by 3 bases and J by 4 bases, with 1 base of the junction left unmatched. The CDR3 region is CASSMDRVETQYF. The CDR3 nucleotides are TGTGCCAGTAGTATGGACAGGGTAGAGACCCAGTACTTC.

The genes are TRBV4-2 and TRBJ1-1; 7 bases align to TRBD1. Germline CDR1 LGHNA, CDR2 YNFKEQ. Losses at the gene ends were 5 bases for V and 1 base for J; bases not matched to a gene: 7. This CDR3 contains 15 residues. As DNA, the CDR3 is TGTGCCAGCAGCACCTGGACAGGACAGAACACTGAAGCTTTCTTT. Its protein product is CASSTWTGQNTEAFF.

This clone has a single count. The V gene is TRBV19, the J gene TRBJ2-2, with D possibly matching TRBD1 (5 bases). V was clipped by 4 bases and J by 4 bases, with 13 bases between them. Germline V gene sequence: CDR1 LNHDA, CDR2 SQIVND (reference sequence). The CDR3 totals 15 residues. CDR3 sequence (DNA): TGTGCCAGTAGTACCCCCAGGGCCCCCACCGGGGAGCTGTTTTTT. Translating it yields CASSTPRAPTGELFF. Full variable domain (rest looked up from reference TRBV19 and TRBJ2-2): DGGITQSPKYLFRKEGQNVTLSCEQNLNHDAMYWYRQDPGQGLRLIYYSQIVNDFQKGDIAEGYSVSREKKESFPLTVTSAQKNPTAFYLCASSTPRAPTGELFFGEGSRLTVL.

The rearrangement links TRBV19 to TRBJ1-4; TRBD1 might be the D (6 bases). CDR3 size: 14 residues. Trimming left V 10 bases short and J 8 bases short, with 20 bases between. Germline V CDR1 and CDR2: LNHDA, SQIVND (reference sequence). The chain's CDR3 is CATSNRGAGEKLFF. CDR3 nucleotides: TGTGCCACCTCAAATCGGGGGGCGGGGGAAAAACTGTTTTTT.

The chain recombines TRBV5-1 with TRBJ2-7, with D perhaps TRBD2 (5 bases). CDR1 and CDR2 from the germline V gene are SGHRS and YFSETQ. This CDR3 is 11 amino acids long. Trimming removed 4 bases at V and 3 bases at J, with 5 bases between. This chain's CDR3 is CASSRDYEQYF. The CDR3 DNA is TGCGCCAGCAGCCGGGACTACGAGCAGTACTTC.

CDR3 bases: TGTGCCAGCAGCTCTAGTTGGAGGGGTAAGGGGACTGAAGCTTTCTTT. Its protein product is CASSSSWRGKGTEAFF. The genes are TRBV11-2 and TRBJ1-1; TRBD1 might be the D (5 bases). The CDR3 loop spans 16 amino acids. CDR1 and CDR2 from the germline V gene are SGHAT and FQNNGV. The germline V and J ends were trimmed by 4 bases and 5 bases, with 20 bases remaining between them.

This chain uses TRBV2 with TRBJ2-1, with TRBD1 matching 8 bases. V was clipped by 5 bases and J by 7 bases; unmatched bases: 13. Germline CDR1 SNHLY, CDR2 FYNNEI. The CDR3 is made up of 16 amino acids. In nucleotides, the CDR3 is TGTGCCAGCAGTATCGAGGACAGGGAAGCAGAAAATGAGCAGTTCTTC. This gives the protein CASSIEDREAENEQFF.

CDR3 sequence: CASSLGDRAYSNQPQHF. Here the CDR3 DNA reads TGTGCCAGCAGCTTAGGCGACAGGGCTTATAGCAATCAGCCCCAGCATTTT. This rearrangement joins TRBV7-2 to TRBJ1-5, with 7 bases fitting TRBD1. The CDR3 totals 17 residues. Trimming cost V 1 base and J 0 bases; bases outside gene matches: 6. Germline CDR1 is SGHTA and CDR2 is FQGNSA.

The gene calls are TRBV6-1 and TRBJ1-1; tentative D call: TRBD1 (5 bases). V lost 3 bases and J 5 bases, leaving 13 bases between the germline ends. This CDR3 spans 14 amino acids. Germline-derived CDR1 and CDR2 are MNHNS and SASEGT. The CDR3 reads CASSDRGEGTEAFF. The CDR3 region has the DNA TGTGCCAGCAGTGACAGAGGGGAGGGTACTGAAGCTTTCTTT.

The chain links TRBV5-1 to TRBJ2-1; TRBD2 aligns across 9 bases. The V and J ends lost 3 bases and 7 bases, in that order; junction bases with no gene match: 8. In germline, CDR1 is SGHRS, CDR2 YFSETQ. The CDR3 consists of 15 residues. The CDR3 bases are TGCGCCAGCAGCTCTCTGCGGGGGGGCCAAAATGAGCAGTTCTTC. Encoded protein: CASSSLRGGQNEQFF.